The 5 T cell receptor beta chains in this list originate from one sample, sequenced in a study of identical twins' blood T cells. TCRdb called the 5' RACE reads again in MiXCR, with one record for every CDR3 protein. The sample contains hundreds of thousands of distinct CDR3 sequences, 25% to 35% of which appear only once. Source material: PBMCs. These receptor sequences come from a woman aged 18-55 years in good health.

V usage is TRBV6-5 and J usage is TRBJ2-3; TRBD2 matches at 8 bases. The V gene end was trimmed by 4 bases and the J gene end by 10 bases; junction bases not matched to a gene: 4. CDR3 length: 12 amino acids. CDR1 MNHEY and CDR2 SVGAGI come from the germline V gene. The CDR3 loop is CASSLAGKAQYF. The CDR3 bases are TGTGCCAGCAGTTTAGCGGGGAAGGCGCAGTATTTT.

This clonotype was counted a few times. The chain has TRBV2 and TRBJ2-5; 11 bases fit TRBD2. Germline CDR1 reads SNHLY; CDR2 reads FYNNEI. V lost 9 bases and J lost 1; bases outside the gene matches: 4. This CDR3 region has 14 residues. The CDR3 DNA is TGTGCCAGTGGGACTAGCGGAGCCCAAGAGACCCAGTACTTC. Protein: CASGTSGAQETQYF.

The chain employs TRBV12-5 and TRBJ2-7; D tentatively reads TRBD1 or TRBD2 (5 bases each). The V end was cut by 1 base, the J end by 3 bases, with 10 bases between. The germline V gene has CDR1 LGHNT and CDR2 FRNRAP. The CDR3 sequence is 14 residues long. This CDR3 reads CASGLGDARYEQYF. The CDR3, as DNA: TGTGCTAGTGGTTTGGGGGACGCCCGCTACGAGCAGTACTTC.

This clonotype has just one count. The junction shows a germline mismatch at one end, possibly a read error. CDR3 DNA sequence: TGCAGTGCGCTTAACTATGACTACACCTTC. It is translated as CSALNYDYTF. This chain joins TRBV20-1 and TRBJ1-2; D is ambiguous. Germline lookup yields CDR1 DFQATT and CDR2 SNEGSKA (reference sequence). The CDR3 has 10 residues.

The gene calls are TRBV9 and TRBJ2-2, with D hard to call. The CDR3 extends over 18 amino acids. Trimming took off 1 base at V and 3 bases at J, with 19 bases between the two ends. Looked up from germline, CDR1 is SGDLS and CDR2 is YYNGEE. The CDR3 nucleotides are TGTGCCAGCAGCGTATCGCCAGTGTTAATAGAGGACACCGGGGAGCTGTTTTTT. Translation: CASSVSPVLIEDTGELFF. Using reference TRBV9 and TRBJ2-2 for the parts outside the CDR3, the full variable domain is DSGVTQTPKHLITATGQRVTLRCSPRSGDLSVYWYQQSLDQGLQFLIQYYNGEERAKGNILERFSAQQFPDLHSELNLSSLELGDSALYFCASSVSPVLIEDTGELFFGEGSRLTVL.